A single T cell receptor beta chain is shown here with its context. Losses at the gene ends were 3 bases for V and 1 base for J; bases not matched to a gene: 4. Germline V gives CDR1 LNHDA, CDR2 SQIVND (reference sequence). This CDR3 comprises 15 residues. The data originate from a study of blood T cell repertoires in COVID-19. Study background: The United States, Italy and Spain provided the acute and convalescent COVID-19 samples.

Clones were sequenced by immunoSEQ multiplex PCR, and TCRdb holds only the in-frame ones, with some missing. The table includes about 68,000 clones, more than 75% detected once. The clonotype was recovered from a human donor in a cohort sampled during active COVID-19. Material for sequencing was peripheral blood. The V call is TRBV19, the J call TRBJ1-1; TRBD1 agrees at 8 bases. Written as DNA, the CDR3 is TGTGCCAGTAGTATCTGGCAGGGGGCGAACACTGAAGCTTTCTTT. It specifies CASSIWQGANTEAFF. Full variable domain (outside the CDR3, taken from reference TRBV19 and TRBJ1-1): DGGITQSPKYLFRKEGQNVTLSCEQNLNHDAMYWYRQDPGQGLRLIYYSQIVNDFQKGDIAEGYSVSREKKESFPLTVTSAQKNPTAFYLCASSIWQGANTEAFFGQGTRLTVV.